The clone carrying this T cell receptor beta chain was detected only a few times. Its target is not known. Trimming took off 2 bases at V and 0 bases at J, with 9 bases between the two ends. Per germline, CDR1 MNHEY and CDR2 SVGAGI. The CDR3 is 15 amino acids. Researchers prepared the TCRbeta library using unique molecular identifiers, the study reports. MiXCR, applied by TCRdb to the PCR reads, yields one record per CDR3 protein. This sample has some 300,000 distinct CDR3 sequences, with approximately 7.3% found just once. This entry comes from a study of T-cell reconstitution after alpha-beta-depleted transplantation in children. Study results and caveats: A year had passed since transplant, and T-cell counts and diversity by then came mostly from newly produced T cells. Where some patients showed high TCRbeta diversity at day 60, it came from recipient T cells and thymic progenitors that had survived. About two months after transplant, alpha-beta T cells reportedly came from several hundred expanded graft clones.

The source of this sequence is a female patient aged 2-9 years who had a stem cell transplant for Fanconi anemia, so the T cells may come from the graft donor. This specimen was peripheral blood, taken 360 days after TCRalphabeta/CD19-depleted stem cell transplant. V usage is TRBV6-5 and J usage is TRBJ2-3; D possibly matches TRBD1 or TRBD2 (5 bases each). In DNA, the CDR3 is TGTGCCAGCAGTTACCCGAGGGGAAGCACAGATACGCAGTATTTT. This translates into CASSYPRGSTDTQYF.